This T cell receptor (beta chain) was identified during a study of control samples from healthy donors and cancer patients. Using immunoSEQ multiplex PCR, the repertoire was profiled, and TCRdb retains in-frame clones only, with some absent. The table has roughly 52,000 clones, 95% seen once; the top ten hold 2% to 2.5%. This CDR3 is built from 15 residues. Trimming removed 5 bases from V and 4 bases from J, with 14 bases in between. Germline-derived CDR1 and CDR2 are SGHVS and FNYEAQ. Sample: blood. This chain links TRBV7-6 with TRBJ2-2; TRBD1 might be the D (5 bases). The receptor was derived from a man aged 25 to 40 in good health. CDR3 in DNA: TGTGCCAGCAGCATGACCGCCCAGGGCACCGGGGAGCTGTTTTTT. It is translated as CASSMTAQGTGELFF.